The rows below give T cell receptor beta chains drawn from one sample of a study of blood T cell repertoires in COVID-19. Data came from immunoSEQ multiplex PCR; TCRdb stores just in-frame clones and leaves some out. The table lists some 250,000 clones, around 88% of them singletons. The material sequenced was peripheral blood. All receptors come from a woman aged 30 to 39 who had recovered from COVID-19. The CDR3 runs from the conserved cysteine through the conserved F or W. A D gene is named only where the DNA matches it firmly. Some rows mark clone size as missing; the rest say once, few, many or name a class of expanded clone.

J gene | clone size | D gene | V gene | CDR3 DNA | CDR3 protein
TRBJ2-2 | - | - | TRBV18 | TGTGCCAGCTCACCTCAGATTTTCGGGGGGAACACCGGGGAGCTGTTTTTT | CASSPQIFGGNTGELFF
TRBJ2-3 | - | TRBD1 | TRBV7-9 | TGTGCCAGCAGCCCGGGTCAGGGGGAAACAGATACGCAGTATTTT | CASSPGQGETDTQYF
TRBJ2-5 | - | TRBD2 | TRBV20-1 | TGCAGTGCTAGTTCGGGGGGGGCTCAAGAGACCCAGTACTTC | CSASSGGAQETQYF
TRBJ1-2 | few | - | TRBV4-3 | TGCGCCAGCAGCCAAGATTTAGCCGCAGGGTATGGCTACACCTTC | CASSQDLAAGYGYTF
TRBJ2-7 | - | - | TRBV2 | TGTGCCAGCACCTATCGACTAGTTTCCTACGAGCAGTACTTC | CASTYRLVSYEQYF
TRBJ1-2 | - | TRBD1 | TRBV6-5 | TGTGCCAGCACCAAGACAGGGCGCGACTATGGCTACACCTTC | CASTKTGRDYGYTF
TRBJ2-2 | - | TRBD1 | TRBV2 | TGTGCCAGCAGTGAAGGGGGGACAGGATACTACACCGGGGAGCTGTTTTTT | CASSEGGTGYYTGELFF
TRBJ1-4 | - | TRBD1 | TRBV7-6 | TGTGCCAGCAGCTTAGAGGCAGGGGGGACCAATGAAAAACTGTTTTTT | CASSLEAGGTNEKLFF
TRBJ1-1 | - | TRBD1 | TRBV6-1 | TGTGCCAGCAGTGAGGACAGGGGGCTATTGAGTGTAGCTTTCTTT | CASSEDRGLLSVAFF
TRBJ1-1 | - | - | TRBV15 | TGTGCCACCAGCAGAGATGGCAGGACTCAAGCTTTCTTT | CATSRDGRTQAFF
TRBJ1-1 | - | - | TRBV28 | TGTGCCAGCAGTCAAGACAGTTTCTACACTGAAGCTTTCTTT | CASSQDSFYTEAFF
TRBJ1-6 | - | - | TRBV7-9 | TGTGCCAGCAGCTTAGGAGGGCAGTTAACGAATTCACCCCTCCACTTT | CASSLGGQLTNSPLHF
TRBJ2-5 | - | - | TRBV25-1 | TGTGCCAGCAGCCGACCGGGAGAACAAGAGACCCAGTACTTC | CASSRPGEQETQYF
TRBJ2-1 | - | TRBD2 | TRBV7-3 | TGTGCCAGCAGTCTTAGCGGGGCCTACAATGAGCAGTTCTTC | CASSLSGAYNEQFF
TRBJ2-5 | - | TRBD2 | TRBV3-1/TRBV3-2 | TGTGCCAGCAGCCAAGGACTAGCGGGGGGGCAAGAGACCCAGTACTTC | CASSQGLAGGQETQYF
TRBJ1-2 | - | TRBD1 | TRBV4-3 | TGCGCCAGCAGCCAAGATGCCAGGGGGTATGGCTACACCTTC | CASSQDARGYGYTF
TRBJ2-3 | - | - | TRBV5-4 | TGTGCCAGCAGCCCTGGACGGGGTACTCTCACAGATACGCAGTATTTT | CASSPGRGTLTDTQYF
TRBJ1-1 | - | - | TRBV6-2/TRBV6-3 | TGTGCCAGCAGTTACGCCAGATGGACTGAAGCTTTCTTT | CASSYARWTEAFF
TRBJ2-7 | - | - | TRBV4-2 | TGTGCCAGCAGCCAAAAGTACCCTACAGGACCGTACGAGCAGTACTTC | CASSQKYPTGPYEQYF
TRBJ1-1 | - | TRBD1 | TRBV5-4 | TGTGCCAGCAGAACACAGGGGGGCACTGAAGCTTTCTTT | CASRTQGGTEAFF
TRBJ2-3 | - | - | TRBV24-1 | TGTGCCACCAGTGATTCTAGCACAGATACGCAGTATTTT | CATSDSSTDTQYF
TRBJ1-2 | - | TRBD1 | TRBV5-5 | TGTGCCAGCAGCTTTGGGGGACAGGACAACTATGGCTACACCTTC | CASSFGGQDNYGYTF
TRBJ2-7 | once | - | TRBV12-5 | TGTGCTAGTGGTTTGACAGGGCCCTACGAGCAGTACTTC | CASGLTGPYEQYF
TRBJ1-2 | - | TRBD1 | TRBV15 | TGTGCCACCAGCAGAGTGGGGGGACAGGCTTTGGGTGGCTACACCTTC | CATSRVGGQALGGYTF
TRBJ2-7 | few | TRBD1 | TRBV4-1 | TGCGCCAGCAGCCACCAGACAGGGGGCAACTACGAGCAGTACTTC | CASSHQTGGNYEQYF
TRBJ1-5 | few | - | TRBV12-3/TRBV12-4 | TGTGCCAGCAGTTTAGTTGAGGGCCAGCCCCAGCATTTT | CASSLVEGQPQHF
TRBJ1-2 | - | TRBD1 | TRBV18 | TGTGCCAGCTCACCGGGGACAGGCCACTATGGCTACACCTTC | CASSPGTGHYGYTF
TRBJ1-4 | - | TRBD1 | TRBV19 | TGTGCCAGTAGTATCCGACAGGGGACAAGTGAAAAACTGTTTTTT | CASSIRQGTSEKLFF
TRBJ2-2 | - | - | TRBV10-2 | TGCGCCAGCAAGGGACAGAACACCGGGGAGCTGTTTTTT | CASKGQNTGELFF
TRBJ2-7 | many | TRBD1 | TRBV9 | TGTGCCAGCAGCGGTTGGGACAGGGGAACGGTATCACTCCACTTC | CASSGWDRGTVSLHF
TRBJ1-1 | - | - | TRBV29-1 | TGCAGCGTTGTAAAGGGCGGGGTTACTGAAGCTTTCTTT | CSVVKGGVTEAFF
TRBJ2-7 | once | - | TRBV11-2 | TGTGCCAGCAGCCTCCACATAAGCGAGCAGTACTTC | CASSLHISEQYF
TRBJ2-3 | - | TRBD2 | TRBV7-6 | TGTGCCAGCAGACGCGGGGGTAGCACAGATACGCAGTATTTT | CASRRGGSTDTQYF
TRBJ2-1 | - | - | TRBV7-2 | TGTGCCAGCAGCTTAGGACTAGGGGCCCGCAGCTCCTACAATGAGCAGTTCTTC | CASSLGLGARSSYNEQFF
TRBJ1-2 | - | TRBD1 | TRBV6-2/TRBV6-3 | TGTGCCAGCAGTTTCATCCCCCGGGACAGGGAGAACTATGGCTACACCTTC | CASSFIPRDRENYGYTF
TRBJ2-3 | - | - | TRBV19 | TGTGCCAGTAGTATTCAGGGGGGAGGATGGGATACGCAGTATTTT | CASSIQGGGWDTQYF
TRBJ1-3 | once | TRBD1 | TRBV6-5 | TGTGCCAGCAGAGCCACAGGGGGCTCTGGAAACACCATATATTTT | CASRATGGSGNTIYF
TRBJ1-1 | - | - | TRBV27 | TGTGCCAGCAGTCCCTGGCAGGGCGGGAACACTGAAGCTTTCTTT | CASSPWQGGNTEAFF